This T cell receptor beta chain was recorded in a study of PD-1 blockade in classical Hodgkin lymphoma. Germline lookup yields CDR1 SGHVS and CDR2 FQNEAQ. The CDR3 covers 12 residues. Trimming removed 1 base at V and 8 bases at J, with 8 bases between. Generated by immunoSEQ multiplex PCR, the TCRdb table keeps only in-frame clones and is missing some. This sample has tens of thousands of clones, with 80% to 90% found just once. Brentuximab vedotin exposure varied among the patients, all of whom had relapsed after autologous stem cell transplantation. The material was peripheral blood mononuclear cells (PBMCs), obtained at baseline. The receptor comes from a human donor with classical Hodgkin lymphoma. The V call is TRBV7-8, the J call TRBJ1-2, with a weak D call TRBD1 (5 bases). The CDR3 protein is CASSLVGDGYTF. CDR3 DNA: TGTGCCAGCAGCTTAGTGGGGGACGGCTACACCTTC.